The rows below give T cell receptor beta chains drawn from one sample of a study of human T cells and chemical hapten exposure. TCRdb redid the calling of the 5' RACE reads with MiXCR, one entry per CDR3 protein. The sample yields 100,000 to 120,000 distinct CDR3 sequences, approximately 20% seen once. Receptors originate from a human donor in good health. CDR3s include the opening cysteine and the closing phenylalanine or tryptophan. D genes are given only for firm matches. A clone size is listed for some rows: how often the clone was seen (once, few, many), or a class if it is expanded.

j_gene | v_gene | abundance | d_gene | CDR3aa | CDR3nt
TRBJ2-3 | TRBV10-3 | . | . | CATKSVQDTQYF | TGTGCCACCAAATCCGTCCAGGATACGCAGTATTTT
TRBJ1-2 | TRBV14 | . | TRBD1 | CASSLPGQGNYGYTF | TGTGCCAGCAGCCTACCGGGACAGGGAAACTATGGCTACACCTTC
TRBJ1-1 | TRBV24-1 | few | . | CATSDSYPGAEAFF | TGTGCCACCAGTGACTCTTACCCAGGGGCTGAAGCTTTCTTT
TRBJ1-4 | TRBV28 | . | . | CASSFLAGSPTNEKLFF | TGTGCCAGCAGTTTCCTTGCAGGATCCCCAACTAATGAAAAACTGTTTTTT
TRBJ2-1 | TRBV12-3/TRBV12-4 | few | TRBD1 | CASSLRGQGLFWNNEQFF | TGTGCCAGCAGTTTAAGGGGACAGGGGCTATTCTGGAACAATGAGCAGTTCTTC
TRBJ2-1 | TRBV21-1 | few | . | CASSKVEFF | TGTGCCAGCAGCAAAGTAGAGTTCTTC
TRBJ2-3 | TRBV5-4 | few | . | CASSPRITGTTADTQYF | TGTGCCAGCAGCCCTAGGATAACCGGGACAACTGCAGATACGCAGTATTTT
TRBJ2-3 | TRBV6-4 | medium-sized | . | CASSDSTGSTDTQYF | TGTGCCAGCAGTGACTCGACAGGAAGCACAGATACGCAGTATTTT
TRBJ2-7 | TRBV6-1 | . | TRBD1 | CASSDGAGTGGVYEQYF | TGTGCCAGCAGTGATGGGGCCGGGACAGGGGGCGTGTACGAGCAGTACTTC
TRBJ1-1 | TRBV18 | . | . | CASSPRGGLDTEAFF | TGTGCCAGCTCACCCCGAGGGGGTTTAGACACTGAAGCTTTCTTT
TRBJ2-7 | TRBV29-1 | . | TRBD1 | CSVGQGSEQYF | TGCAGCGTCGGACAGGGGAGTGAGCAGTACTTC
TRBJ2-3 | TRBV28 | . | TRBD2 | CASSSLAGGYTDTQYF | TGTGCCAGCAGTTCCCTAGCGGGAGGGTACACAGATACGCAGTATTTT
TRBJ2-7 | TRBV20-1 | . | . | CSASRHYEQYF | TGCAGTGCTAGTCGCCACTACGAGCAGTACTTC
TRBJ2-5 | TRBV6-1 | . | TRBD2 | CASSEGTSGTGETQYF | TGTGCCAGCAGTGAAGGGACTAGCGGGACCGGAGAGACCCAGTACTTC
TRBJ1-2 | TRBV24-1 | . | TRBD1 | CATSDLPRDETGDYGYTF | TGTGCCACCAGTGATTTGCCCCGAGACGAGACAGGGGACTATGGCTACACCTTC
TRBJ2-3 | TRBV5-5 | few | . | CASSLNQSPSTDTQYF | TGTGCCAGCAGCTTGAACCAGTCCCCCTCCACAGATACGCAGTATTTT
TRBJ1-1 | TRBV29-1 | . | . | CSVGPLTNTEAFF | TGCAGCGTAGGGCCGTTAACGAACACTGAAGCTTTCTTT
TRBJ1-4 | TRBV27 | . | . | CASGTGTGRMKKLFF | TGTGCCAGCGGAACGGGGACGGGTCGAATGAAAAAACTGTTTTTT
TRBJ1-2 | TRBV13 | . | . | CASSEGGVYGYTF | TGTGCCAGCAGCGAAGGGGGGGTCTATGGCTACACCTTC
TRBJ2-1 | TRBV28 | few | TRBD2 | CASNKGLAAGNEQFF | TGTGCCAGCAATAAGGGACTAGCGGCGGGGAATGAGCAGTTCTTC
TRBJ2-3 | TRBV6-5 | many | TRBD1 | CASSVTGARTDTQYF | TGTGCCAGCAGCGTGACAGGGGCCCGCACAGATACGCAGTATTTT
TRBJ2-5 | TRBV3-1 | few | TRBD1 | CASSRQTGGEETQYF | TGTGCCAGCAGCCGCCAGACAGGGGGCGAAGAGACCCAGTACTTC